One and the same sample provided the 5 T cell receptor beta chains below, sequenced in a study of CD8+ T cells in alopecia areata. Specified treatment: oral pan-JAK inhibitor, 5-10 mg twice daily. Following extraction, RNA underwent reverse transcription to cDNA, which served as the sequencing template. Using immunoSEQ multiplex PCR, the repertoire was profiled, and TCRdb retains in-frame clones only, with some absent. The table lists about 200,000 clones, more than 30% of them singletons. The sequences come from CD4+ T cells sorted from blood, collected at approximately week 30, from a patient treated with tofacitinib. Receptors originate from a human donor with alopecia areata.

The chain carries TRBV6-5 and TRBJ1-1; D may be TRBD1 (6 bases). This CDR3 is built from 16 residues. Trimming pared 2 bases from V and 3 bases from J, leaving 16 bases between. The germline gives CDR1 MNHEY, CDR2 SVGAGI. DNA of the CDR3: TGTGCCAGCAGTTACAGGAACAGGGCTGGCCACACTGAAGCTTTCTTT. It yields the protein CASSYRNRAGHTEAFF.

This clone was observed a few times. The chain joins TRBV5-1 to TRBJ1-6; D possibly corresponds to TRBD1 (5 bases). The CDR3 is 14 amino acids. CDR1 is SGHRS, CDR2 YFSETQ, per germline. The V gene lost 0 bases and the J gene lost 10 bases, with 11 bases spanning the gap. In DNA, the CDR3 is TGCGCCAGCAGCTTGGTAGGTTGGGGGTCACCCCTCCACTTT. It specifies CASSLVGWGSPLHF.

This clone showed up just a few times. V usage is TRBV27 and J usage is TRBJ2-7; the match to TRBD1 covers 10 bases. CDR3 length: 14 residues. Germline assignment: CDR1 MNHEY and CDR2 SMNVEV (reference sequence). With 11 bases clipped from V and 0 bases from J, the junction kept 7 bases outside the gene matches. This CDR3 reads CAVSRTGGSYEQYF. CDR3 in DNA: TGTGCCGTATCCCGGACAGGGGGCTCCTACGAGCAGTACTTC.

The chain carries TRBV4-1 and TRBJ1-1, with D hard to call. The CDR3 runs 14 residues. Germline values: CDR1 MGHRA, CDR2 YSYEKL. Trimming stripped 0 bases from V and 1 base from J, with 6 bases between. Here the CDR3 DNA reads TGCGCCAGCAGCCAAGAGGGTACGAACACTGAAGCTTTCTTT. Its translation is CASSQEGTNTEAFF.

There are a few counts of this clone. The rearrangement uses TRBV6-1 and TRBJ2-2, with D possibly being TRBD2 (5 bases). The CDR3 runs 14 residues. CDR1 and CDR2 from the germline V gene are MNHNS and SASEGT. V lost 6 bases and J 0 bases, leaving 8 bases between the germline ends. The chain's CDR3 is CASRSGANTGELFF. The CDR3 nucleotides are TGTGCCAGCAGGAGCGGAGCGAACACCGGGGAGCTGTTTTTT.